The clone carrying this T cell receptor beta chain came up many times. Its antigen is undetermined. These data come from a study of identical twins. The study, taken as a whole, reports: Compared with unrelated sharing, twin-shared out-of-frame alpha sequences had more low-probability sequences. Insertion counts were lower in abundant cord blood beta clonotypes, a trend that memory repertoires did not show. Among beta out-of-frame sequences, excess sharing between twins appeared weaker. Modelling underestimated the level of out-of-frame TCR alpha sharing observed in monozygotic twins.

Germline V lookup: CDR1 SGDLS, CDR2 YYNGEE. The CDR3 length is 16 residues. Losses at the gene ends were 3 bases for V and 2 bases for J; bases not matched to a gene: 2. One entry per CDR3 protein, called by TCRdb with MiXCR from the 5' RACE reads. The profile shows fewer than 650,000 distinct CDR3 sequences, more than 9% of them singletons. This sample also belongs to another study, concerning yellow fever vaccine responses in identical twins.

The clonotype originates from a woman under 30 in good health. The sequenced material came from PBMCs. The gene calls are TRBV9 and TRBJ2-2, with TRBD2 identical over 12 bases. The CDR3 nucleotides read TGTGCCAGCAGCGCGACTAGCGGGGGTAACACCGGGGAGCTGTTTTTT. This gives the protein CASSATSGGNTGELFF.